This TCR beta chain was obtained from a study of blood T cells in healthy people across ages. Healthy individuals of Caucasian origin from Russia, aged roughly 6 to 100, served as donors. PCR was performed a second time for about 7 to 12 cycles using a sample-barcoded 5' primer and a J-beta primer mix. TCRdb reprocessed the 5' RACE reads via MiXCR and lists one record per CDR3 protein. This sample yields around 870,000 distinct CDR3 sequences, of which more than 25% are seen a single time; roughly 17% belongs to the top ten. From germline, CDR1 is ENHRY and CDR2 SYGVKD. Trimming removed 6 bases from V and 6 bases from J, with 18 bases in between. This CDR3 region has 14 residues.

Sequenced material: blood. The chain couples TRBV10-3 to TRBJ2-7, with D perhaps being TRBD1 or TRBD2 (6 bases each). The TCR comes from a woman aged 80 or older in good health. The CDR3 region is CAIRGGPQGSEQYF. DNA for the CDR3: TGTGCCATCAGGGGAGGCCCACAGGGCTCCGAGCAGTACTTC.